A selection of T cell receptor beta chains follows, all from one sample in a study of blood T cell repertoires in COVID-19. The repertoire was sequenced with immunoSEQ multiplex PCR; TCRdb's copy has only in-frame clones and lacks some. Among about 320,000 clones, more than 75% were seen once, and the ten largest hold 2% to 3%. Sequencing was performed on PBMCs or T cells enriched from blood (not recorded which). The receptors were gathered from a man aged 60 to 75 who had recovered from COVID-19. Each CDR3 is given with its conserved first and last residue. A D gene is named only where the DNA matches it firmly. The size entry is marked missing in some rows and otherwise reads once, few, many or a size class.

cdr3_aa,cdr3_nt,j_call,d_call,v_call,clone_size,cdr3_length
CASSRTGDNQPQHF,TGTGCCAGCAGCCGGACAGGGGACAATCAGCCCCAGCATTTT,TRBJ1-5,TRBD1,TRBV6-5,NA,14
CASSQGVASGGNEQFF,TGCGCCAGCAGCCAAGGGGTGGCCAGCGGGGGAAATGAGCAGTTCTTC,TRBJ2-1,TRBD2,TRBV4-3,NA,16
CASSEWDSSYNSPLHF,TGCGCCAGCAGTGAATGGGACAGCTCCTATAATTCACCCCTCCACTTT,TRBJ1-6,TRBD1,TRBV10-1,NA,16
CASSIGQMNYGYTF,TGTGCCAGCAGCATAGGACAGATGAACTATGGCTACACCTTC,TRBJ1-2,NA,TRBV7-2,NA,14
CASSTSSSTDTQYF,TGCGCCAGCAGTACTAGCAGTAGCACAGATACGCAGTATTTT,TRBJ2-3,NA,TRBV10-1,NA,14
CASSLDADRGGEKLFF,TGCGCCAGCAGCTTGGACGCGGACAGGGGGGGAGAAAAACTGTTTTTT,TRBJ1-4,TRBD1,TRBV5-1,NA,16
CASSQESAGAGNTIYF,TGTGCCAGCAGCCAAGAGTCGGCAGGGGCTGGAAACACCATATATTTT,TRBJ1-3,NA,TRBV3-1/TRBV3-2,NA,16
CSQKASGSHNEQFF,TGCAGCCAGAAGGCTAGCGGGAGCCACAATGAGCAGTTCTTC,TRBJ2-1,TRBD2,TRBV29-1,NA,14
CASSPRTGRNTGELFF,TGTGCCAGCAGCCCCCGGACAGGGCGGAACACCGGGGAGCTGTTTTTT,TRBJ2-2,TRBD1,TRBV3-1/TRBV3-2,NA,16
CATRRQVGIDEQYF,TGTGCCACCCGCCGACAGGTGGGGATTGATGAGCAGTACTTC,TRBJ2-7,NA,TRBV2,NA,14
CASREDRVSNQPQHF,TGTGCCAGCAGGGAGGACAGAGTTAGCAATCAGCCCCAGCATTTT,TRBJ1-5,NA,TRBV27,NA,15
CASSIQGATQETQYF,TGTGCCAGTAGTATTCAGGGGGCGACCCAAGAGACCCAGTACTTC,TRBJ2-5,TRBD1,TRBV19,once,15
CASSQVGTVNEKLFF,TGTGCCAGCAGCCAAGTGGGGACAGTAAATGAAAAACTGTTTTTT,TRBJ1-4,TRBD1,TRBV14,NA,15
CATSREWGSSGGPSYEQYF,TGTGCCACCAGCAGAGAATGGGGCTCTAGCGGGGGACCCTCCTACGAGCAGTACTTC,TRBJ2-7,TRBD2,TRBV15,NA,19
CASSPGGPTGELFF,TGTGCCAGCAGCCCCGGAGGCCCCACCGGGGAGCTGTTTTTT,TRBJ2-2,NA,TRBV7-6,NA,14
CASSDNRGGTQYF,TGTGCCAGCAGTGATAACAGGGGCGGTACGCAGTATTTT,TRBJ2-3,TRBD1,TRBV2,NA,13
CAWKEGLGLGEKLFF,TGTGCCTGGAAAGAGGGCCTGGGCCTTGGTGAAAAACTGTTTTTT,TRBJ1-4,NA,TRBV30,NA,15
CAWSVYGYTEAFF,TGTGCCTGGAGTGTTTACGGGTATACTGAAGCTTTCTTT,TRBJ1-1,NA,TRBV30,NA,13
CASSIGGWGTSGAQYF,TGTGCCAGTAGTATAGGGGGCTGGGGGACTAGCGGAGCCCAGTACTTC,TRBJ2-7,TRBD2,TRBV19,NA,16
CASSLGEYSEQYF,TGTGCCAGCAGCTTGGGGGAGTACTCCGAGCAGTACTTC,TRBJ2-7,NA,TRBV5-5,few,13
CASSQQVIPTYEQYF,TGCGCCAGCAGCCAACAGGTGATTCCAACCTACGAGCAGTACTTC,TRBJ2-7,NA,TRBV4-1,NA,15
CASSPSGLVQEMNQETQYF,TGCGCCAGCAGCCCCAGTGGACTAGTGCAGGAGATGAACCAAGAGACCCAGTACTTC,TRBJ2-5,TRBD2,TRBV5-1,NA,19
CASSLTGGNEQFF,TGTGCCAGCAGCTTGACGGGGGGCAATGAGCAGTTCTTC,TRBJ2-1,TRBD2,TRBV5-4,NA,13
CASSLIPRYNEQFF,TGTGCCAGCAGTTTAATTCCCAGATACAATGAGCAGTTCTTC,TRBJ2-1,NA,TRBV27,NA,14
CAWDRPSGNTIYF,TGTGCCTGGGACAGACCCTCTGGAAACACCATATATTTT,TRBJ1-3,NA,TRBV30,NA,13
CASSTTGGRYGYTF,TGTGCCAGCAGCACGACAGGGGGACGTTATGGCTACACCTTC,TRBJ1-2,TRBD1,TRBV7-2,NA,14
CASSQGTGTGGYGYTF,TGTGCCAGCAGCCAAGGCACCGGGACAGGGGGATATGGCTACACCTTC,TRBJ1-2,TRBD1,TRBV3-1/TRBV3-2,NA,16
CASRRPHTEAFF,TGTGCCAGCAGGAGGCCGCACACTGAAGCTTTCTTT,TRBJ1-1,NA,TRBV12-3/TRBV12-4,NA,12
CASSTQGAQEQYF,TGTGCCAGTAGTACGCAGGGGGCTCAGGAGCAGTACTTC,TRBJ2-7,TRBD1,TRBV19,NA,13
CASSDAGAGNNIQYF,TGTGCCAGCAGCGATGCGGGTGCGGGAAACAACATTCAGTACTTC,TRBJ2-4,NA,TRBV5-6,NA,15
CASSMGQGNTEAFF,TGTGCCAGTAGTATGGGACAGGGTAACACTGAAGCTTTCTTT,TRBJ1-1,TRBD1,TRBV19,NA,14
CASSTGTEYNEQFF,TGTGCCAGCAGCACCGGGACAGAATACAATGAGCAGTTCTTC,TRBJ2-1,TRBD1,TRBV5-4,NA,14
CASSLDYYEQYF,TGCGCCAGCAGCTTGGACTACTACGAGCAGTACTTC,TRBJ2-7,NA,TRBV5-1,NA,12
CASSAVAGGPLNEQFF,TGCGCCAGCAGCGCCGTAGCGGGAGGGCCCCTCAATGAGCAGTTCTTC,TRBJ2-1,TRBD2,TRBV10-2,NA,16
CSAAWALGYTF,TGCAGTGCCGCCTGGGCGCTGGGCTACACCTTC,TRBJ1-2,NA,TRBV20-1,NA,11
CATSDTSTSGPINEQFF,TGTGCCACCAGTGATACCTCGACTAGCGGGCCTATCAATGAGCAGTTCTTC,TRBJ2-1,TRBD2,TRBV24-1,NA,17
CASSAPGGSYEQYF,TGCGCCAGCAGCGCGCCGGGGGGAAGCTACGAGCAGTACTTC,TRBJ2-7,TRBD2,TRBV5-1,NA,14
CASSPGTYNQPQHF,TGTGCCAGCTCACCTGGGACATACAATCAGCCCCAGCATTTT,TRBJ1-5,NA,TRBV18,NA,14
CASSPFRPGQTIYEQYF,TGTGCCAGCTCACCATTCAGACCGGGACAGACTATTTACGAGCAGTACTTC,TRBJ2-7,TRBD1,TRBV18,NA,17
CASSYDRRSGYTF,TGTGCCAGCAGCTACGACAGACGTAGTGGCTACACCTTC,TRBJ1-2,NA,TRBV5-6,NA,13
CASSLAASTYNEQFF,TGTGCCAGCAGCTTAGCGGCCTCAACCTACAATGAGCAGTTCTTC,TRBJ2-1,NA,TRBV11-1,NA,15